The source of this T cell receptor (beta chain) is a study of shared clonotypes between healthy human individuals. Regarding the study as a whole: Unshared clonotypes carried lower generation probabilities than those common to all four donors.

Here immunoSEQ multiplex PCR was the method, and the copy in TCRdb shows in-frame clones only, minus some. The sample contains 2 million to 2.5 million clones, 85% to 95% of which appear only once. CDR1 and CDR2 (germline): MNHEY, SVGAGI. Losses at the gene ends were 3 bases for V and 0 bases for J; bases not matched to a gene: 3. This CDR3 is 15 amino acids long. CD4+ cells yielded CD45RA+ naive and CD45RA-negative memory subsets. As regards this clone: No antigen is known for it. The same CDR3 also results from other DNA sequences found in this sample.

Sequencing used naive CD4+ T cells from PBMCs. Subset meaning: CD45RA+ positively selected. The chain recombines TRBV6-5 with TRBJ1-1, with 8 nucleotides matching TRBD1. This TCR came from a man aged 18 to 35 in good health. Some clones in this sample may be carry-over from other donors' samples. Here the CDR3 DNA reads TGTGCCAGCAGTTATTCGACAGGGGTGAACACTGAAGCTTTCTTT. It translates to CASSYSTGVNTEAFF.